This T cell receptor beta chain was recovered during a study of identical twins. This clonotype was counted at least ten times. Its target is not known. A universal primer binding site was introduced by template switching. The final cDNA contained unique molecular identifiers. In TCRdb, the 5' RACE reads were re-called with MiXCR into one record per CDR3 protein. The repertoire consists of around 140,000 distinct CDR3 sequences, with roughly 3.5% occurring once and the leading ten covering 7% to 10%. General study results and limits: Memory repertoires showed no such pattern, whereas abundant cord blood beta clonotypes carried fewer insertions. The study found that models underestimated out-of-frame TCR alpha sharing in monozygotic twins.

The germline V gene has CDR1 SGHRS and CDR2 YFSETQ. The CDR3 is 13 residues long. Trimming took off 4 bases at V and 0 bases at J, with 6 bases between the two ends. The chain employs TRBV5-1 and TRBJ2-3; perhaps D is TRBD1 or TRBD2 (5 bases each). Input material: memory T cells sorted from blood. This clonotype was obtained from a man between 18 and 35 years old in good health. CDR3 sequence (DNA): TGCGCCAGCAGCCGGGACAGCACAGATACGCAGTATTTT. Amino acids: CASSRDSTDTQYF.